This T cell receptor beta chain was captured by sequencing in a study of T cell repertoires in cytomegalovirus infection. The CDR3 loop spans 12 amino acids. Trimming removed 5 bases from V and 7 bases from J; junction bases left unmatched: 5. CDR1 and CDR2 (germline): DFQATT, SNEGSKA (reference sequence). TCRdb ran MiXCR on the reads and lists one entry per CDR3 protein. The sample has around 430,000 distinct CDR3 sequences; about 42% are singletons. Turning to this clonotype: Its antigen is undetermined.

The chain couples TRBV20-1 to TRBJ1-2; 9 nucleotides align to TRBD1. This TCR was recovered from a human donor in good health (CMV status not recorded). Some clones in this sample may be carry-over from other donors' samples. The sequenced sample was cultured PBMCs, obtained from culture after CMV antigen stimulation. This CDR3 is CSALTGGIGYTF. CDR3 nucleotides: TGCAGTGCTTTGACAGGGGGGATTGGCTACACCTTC.